Described below is a single TCR beta chain sequence and its context. Its recognized antigen is unknown. Nothing much larger sits one base from this clone, and base qualities are not available. These data belong to a study of cytomegalovirus exposure and HLA in healthy donors (dated by TCRdb to the late 2010s). Concerning the study at large: The roughly 700 repertoires of the first cohort and the approximately 110 validation repertoires were produced on the same platform, according to a later analysis. The study aimed to test whether cataloging public T cell receptors could reveal signatures of past pathogen exposure. Besides the first cohort of roughly 700 subjects, a separate validation cohort made up of 120 different subjects was used. To predict cytomegalovirus infection status, the study brought together high-throughput TCR immunosequencing, statistical association of individual TCRs with disease status, and machine learning.

The donors were included in the validation cohort of some 120 subjects, a group kept apart from the roughly 680-subject first cohort. The CDR1 and CDR2 encoded by the germline V gene (reference sequence) are GTSNPN and SVGIG. Trimming accounts for 5 bases at V and 1 base at J, while the number of junction bases matched to no gene is 3. Counted from cysteine to phenylalanine, this CDR3 has 13 amino acids. Only the CDR3 part of the read is kept: 39 bases, read in frame from the first base. Libraries were prepared through the immunoSEQ multiplex PCR assay. On the authors' methods: A statistical classification framework was developed to diagnose cytomegalovirus status using the catalog of TCR beta chain sequences. This immuneACCESS table, as held by TCRdb, lists in-frame sequences with V and J called but not all clones. Of the missing ones, under half trace to an unresolved V gene in checked studies; the others have no known cause. That table is the source of V, J and clone size, and D and trimming were worked out from the DNA. The sample includes some 64,000 clones, with approximately 97% observed a single time. Of the sample, around 1.5% falls within the top ten clones.

General conclusions and limits of the study: The study listed over 150 TCR beta chains as associated with cytomegalovirus. While some public TCRs were present in many individuals, most TCR sequences turned up only very rarely across donors. Cytomegalovirus status was reported to be diagnosed by the classifier with high specificity and sensitivity in both the original and validation cohorts. A later analysis had no HLA typing for the validation cohort, so co-occurrence there was scored across all 110 or so repertoires. The authors suggested that the approach could potentially be generalized to other disease states and immunological phenotypes. In vitro tests confirmed that a few of the cytomegalovirus-associated TCR beta chains recognize cytomegalovirus antigens. Subsequent analysis determined that TCRs grouped into clusters in the first cohort also showed a tendency toward co-occurrence across the roughly 110 validation repertoires, and approximately 94% of cluster scores exceeded 0.

This sequence originates from a young woman in good health and CMV-seropositive. Material: PBMCs. The V and J genes are TRBV30 and TRBJ2-7, and 9 junctional nucleotides match TRBD1. The CDR3 reads CAWGQGRSYEQYF. The nucleotides read TGTGCCTGGGGACAGGGGAGGTCCTACGAGCAGTACTTC. With all but the CDR3 taken from the reference TRBV30 and TRBJ2-7 genes, the full variable domain is: SQTIHQWPATLVQPVGSPLSLECTVEGTSNPNLYWYRQAAGRGLQLLFYSVGIGQISSEVPQNLSASRPQDRQFILSSKKLLLSDSGFYLCAWGQGRSYEQYFGPGTRLTVT.